This entry is about one TCR beta chain. The data derive from a study of control samples from healthy donors and cancer patients. Between the trimmed V and J ends, which lost 3 bases and 2 bases, there was a span of 12 bases. The CDR3 has 15 amino acids. Germline loops: CDR1 SGHKS, CDR2 YYEKEE (reference sequence). Data came from immunoSEQ multiplex PCR; TCRdb stores just in-frame clones and leaves some out. Here the sample spans around 95,000 clones, more than 85% being singletons. The source is a woman in her 50s in good health. Sequenced material: blood. This chain uses TRBV5-5 with TRBJ2-1; D is unresolved. CDR3: CASSWSEIAYNEQFF. The CDR3 nucleotides read TGTGCCAGCAGCTGGAGTGAAATCGCCTACAATGAGCAGTTCTTC.